The 21 T cell receptor beta chains in this list originate from one sample, sequenced in a study of cytomegalovirus exposure and HLA in healthy donors. PCR used 60 Vbeta primers and 13 Jbeta primers. The repertoire was sequenced with immunoSEQ multiplex PCR; TCRdb's copy has only in-frame clones and lacks some. This sample carries around 110,000 clones, approximately 70% of them seen once, and the ten largest clones take 0.87%. What was sequenced was PBMCs. The origin of the receptors is a woman in her twenties or thirties in good health and CMV-seronegative.

J is TRBJ1-2 and V is TRBV30; 7 bases align to TRBD1. The CDR3 length is 13 residues. Germline CDR1 reads GTSNPN; CDR2 reads SVGIG (reference sequence). V gave up 4 bases and J gave up 1 base; unmatched junction bases: 3. CDR3 region: CAWMWDSNYGYTF. In DNA, the CDR3 is TGTGCCTGGATGTGGGACAGTAACTATGGCTACACCTTC.

CDR3 sequence (DNA): TGTGCCAGCAGTGAAGCACCCCTAGCGGGAGTCGCGTCAGAGACCCAGTACTTC. As protein: CASSEAPLAGVASETQYF. The chain combines TRBV6-1 with TRBJ2-5, with 10 bases fitting TRBD2. Germline-derived CDR1 and CDR2 are MNHNS and SASEGT. This CDR3 comprises 18 residues. With 0 bases clipped from V and 4 bases from J, the junction kept 11 bases outside the gene matches.

The chain is built from TRBV5-1 and TRBJ1-2, with TRBD1 matching 7 bases. This CDR3 has 14 residues. Germline CDR1 is SGHRS and CDR2 is YFSETQ. V trimming: 0 bases; J trimming: 5 bases; junction bases outside the gene matches: 4. The DNA of the CDR3 is TGCGCCAGCAGCTTGGAGACAGGGTGGTATGGCTACACCTTC. Its protein is CASSLETGWYGYTF.

This chain joins TRBV7-8 and TRBJ2-7; TRBD1 is a possible D gene (6 bases). Deletions cut 4 bases from V and 3 bases from J, with 13 bases between. This CDR3 comprises 14 residues. Germline CDR1 and CDR2: SGHVS and FQNEAQ. CDR3 DNA sequence: TGTGCCAGCAGCTCCGACAGGCCCAACTACGAGCAGTACTTC. It codes for CASSSDRPNYEQYF.

This clone was counted between two and nine times. The junction shows a germline mismatch at one end, possibly a read error. This rearrangement joins TRBV4-3 to TRBJ1-3; possible D gene TRBD1, 6 bases. The CDR3 consists of 14 residues. CDR1 is LGHNA and CDR2 is YSLEER in the germline V gene. The CDR3 loop reads CASSQDRRGSTIYF. Written as DNA, the CDR3 is TGCGCCAGCAGCCAAGATCGCAGGGGAAGCACCATATATTTT.

This chain connects TRBV7-3 to TRBJ1-2; D uncertain. Trimming took off 2 bases at V and 2 bases at J, with 9 bases between the two ends. This CDR3 has 14 residues. The germline gives CDR1 SGHTA, CDR2 FQGTGA. CDR3 nucleotides: TGTGCCAGCAGCTTAGGCGGAGGCAACTATGGCTACACCTTC. This sequence encodes CASSLGGGNYGYTF.

CDR3 loop: CADEGDGYTF. The CDR3 nucleotides read TGTGCCGACGAGGGAGATGGCTACACCTTC. J is TRBJ1-2 and V is TRBV2; no clear D. This CDR3 contains 10 residues. Germline loops: CDR1 SNHLY, CDR2 FYNNEI. V shed 11 bases and J shed 6 bases, with 10 bases lying between them.

The J gene is TRBJ1-2, the V gene TRBV7-2; possible D gene TRBD1, 6 bases. The CDR3 has 13 amino acids. Germline V gene sequence: CDR1 SGHTA, CDR2 FQGNSA. V shed 4 bases and J shed 2 bases, with 8 bases lying between them. CDR3 sequence: CASSWTENYGYTF. CDR3 bases: TGTGCCAGCAGCTGGACAGAGAACTATGGCTACACCTTC.

The J gene is TRBJ1-1, the V gene TRBV30; TRBD1 aligns across 7 bases. There are 13 residues in the CDR3. V gave up 3 bases and J gave up 5 bases; unmatched junction bases: 6. CDR1 GTSNPN and CDR2 SVGIG come from the germline V gene (reference sequence). CDR3 protein: CAWRRQGVTEAFF. In nucleotides, the CDR3 is TGTGCCTGGAGGAGACAGGGCGTAACTGAAGCTTTCTTT.

This clone came up a few times. The rearrangement uses TRBV6-1 and TRBJ1-5; D not resolved. With 1 base removed from V and 9 bases from J, the gap between germline ends came to 13 bases. From germline, CDR1 is MNHNS and CDR2 SASEGT. This CDR3 region has 14 residues. CDR3 DNA: TGTGCCAGCAGTGAAGGGGGAGCCGGGTGGCCCCAGCATTTT. This sequence encodes CASSEGGAGWPQHF.

The J gene is TRBJ2-5, the V gene TRBV9, with D possibly TRBD1 on 6 matching bases. The CDR3 consists of 14 residues. Trimming removed 4 bases from V and 2 bases from J, with 12 bases in between. Germline values: CDR1 SGDLS, CDR2 YYNGEE. This CDR3 reads CASSLLGQQETQYF. In DNA form, the CDR3 reads TGTGCCAGCAGCCTTCTCGGACAGCAAGAGACCCAGTACTTC.

The chain has TRBV9 and TRBJ1-3, with a tentative D call TRBD1 (5 bases). In germline, CDR1 is SGDLS, CDR2 YYNGEE. Trimming left V 0 bases short and J 8 bases short, with 12 bases between. This CDR3 comprises 14 residues. The chain's CDR3 is CASSVGGRDYTIYF. In DNA form, the CDR3 reads TGTGCCAGCAGCGTAGGAGGCAGGGACTACACCATATATTTT.

Comments on this clone: Because the CDR3's place on the DNA is in doubt, the DNA is left out and the CDR3 is given as listed by TCRdb. This sequence joins TRBV5-1 and TRBJ2-3; the table's D call, TRBD2, has no DNA check behind it. Germline assignment: CDR1 SGHRS and CDR2 YFSETQ. The CDR3 is made up of 19 amino acids, end residues included. CDR3 residues: CASSRGGLAGVRRADTQYF.

The chain carries TRBV5-4 and TRBJ1-2; 7 bases agree with TRBD1. The trim removed 7 bases at V and 3 bases at J, leaving 9 bases unmatched. Germline V gene data show CDR1 as SGHNT and CDR2 as YYREEE (reference sequence). CDR3 length: 14 residues. This CDR3 is CASASGQGDYGYTF. CDR3 coding DNA: TGTGCCAGCGCCTCTGGGCAGGGGGACTATGGCTACACCTTC.

V is TRBV6-1 and J is TRBJ2-2; TRBD1 might be the D (5 bases). This CDR3 contains 13 residues. Germline V gene lookup returns CDR1 MNHNS and CDR2 SASEGT. The V end lost 8 bases, the J end lost 3 bases, and 10 bases lay between the germline ends. CDR3: CASAGWDTGELFF. Here the CDR3 DNA reads TGTGCCAGCGCAGGGTGGGACACCGGGGAGCTGTTTTTT.

The V call is TRBV5-4, the J call TRBJ2-1; a possible D gene is TRBD1 (6 bases). The germline gives CDR1 SGHNT, CDR2 YYREEE (reference sequence). V lost 4 bases and J 7 bases, leaving 21 bases between the germline ends. The CDR3 has 16 amino acids. The CDR3 protein is CASSQAMAGVVNEQFF. The CDR3 bases are TGTGCCAGCAGCCAGGCCATGGCAGGGGTGGTGAATGAGCAGTTCTTC.

V usage is TRBV6-5 and J usage is TRBJ1-1, with D unresolved. The CDR3 covers 15 residues. V dropped 4 bases and J dropped 8 bases, with 20 bases sitting between them. Germline V CDR1 and CDR2: MNHEY, SVGAGI. The CDR3, as DNA: TGTGCCAGCAGTTCGAATCCTGGAGGCCGGTACGAAGCTTTCTTT. It codes for CASSSNPGGRYEAFF.

The gene calls are TRBV10-3 and TRBJ2-2; D gene ambiguous. V lost 1 base and J 1 base, leaving 4 bases between the germline ends. CDR1 is ENHRY and CDR2 is SYGVKD in the germline V gene. The CDR3 is made up of 14 amino acids. The CDR3 loop is CAISEWQNTGELFF. CDR3 in DNA: TGTGCCATCAGTGAGTGGCAGAACACCGGGGAGCTGTTTTTT.

This chain joins TRBV6-1 and TRBJ1-5; D is uncertain. The CDR3 runs to 14 residues. Between the trimmed V and J ends, which lost 0 bases and 15 bases, there was a span of 18 bases. Germline V lookup: CDR1 MNHNS, CDR2 SASEGT. The CDR3 region has the DNA TGTGCCAGCAGTGAAGCGCCTCCAAGTCGATCGCGGCATTTT. This codes for CASSEAPPSRSRHF.

V and J are TRBV5-1 and TRBJ2-7; D may be TRBD1 (6 bases). The length of the CDR3 is 15 residues. CDR1 SGHRS and CDR2 YFSETQ come from the germline V gene. V was clipped by 2 bases and J by 0 bases, with 12 bases between them. CDR3 amino acids: CASSFGTFDSYEQYF. The CDR3 nucleotides read TGCGCCAGCAGCTTCGGGACATTCGACTCCTACGAGCAGTACTTC.

This clone was observed once. The chain uses TRBV5-1 and TRBJ1-1; possibly TRBD1 for D (6 bases). This CDR3 contains 15 residues. Trimming took 0 bases from V and 3 from J, leaving 12 bases between them. Per germline, CDR1 SGHRS and CDR2 YFSETQ. The CDR3: CASSLDREGDTEAFF. CDR3 DNA: TGCGCCAGCAGCTTGGACAGGGAAGGGGACACTGAAGCTTTCTTT.